This passage covers 25 T cell receptor beta chains from one sample sequenced in a study of blood T cell repertoires in COVID-19. The method was immunoSEQ multiplex PCR; TCRdb's version includes in-frame clones alone and lacks a portion of them. The table includes some 200,000 clones, less than 90% detected once. Specimen: peripheral blood. The receptors were gathered from a woman of 80 years or more with active or convalescent COVID-19.

The chain uses TRBV30 and TRBJ2-5; 11 bases agree with TRBD2. The CDR3 is 14 amino acids. Germline loops: CDR1 GTSNPN, CDR2 SVGIG (reference sequence). V lost 4 bases and J lost 2; bases outside the gene matches: 3. The CDR3 DNA is TGTGCCTGGAACCTAGCGGGGGGTCAAGAGACCCAGTACTTC. Translating it yields CAWNLAGGQETQYF.

V and J are TRBV7-9 and TRBJ1-5, with 10 positions matching TRBD1. CDR1 SEHNR and CDR2 FQNEAQ come from the germline V gene (reference sequence). J gave up 8 bases and V 5 bases, and 9 bases lay outside the gene matches. The CDR3 extends over 15 amino acids. The CDR3 loop reads CASSLDGQGGKPQHF. The CDR3 DNA is TGTGCCAGCAGCCTGGACGGACAGGGGGGAAAGCCCCAGCATTTT.

There are a few counts of this clone. The chain uses TRBV18 and TRBJ2-1, with 8 positions matching TRBD2. V lost 3 bases and J lost 4; bases outside the gene matches: 8. This CDR3 region has 16 residues. Germline V gene lookup returns CDR1 KGHSH and CDR2 LQKENI. DNA for the CDR3: TGTGCCAGCTCACCTAGACTAGCGCAAGGATACAATGAGCAGTTCTTC. Protein: CASSPRLAQGYNEQFF.

The CDR3: CAWRTSGMGEQYF. In nucleotides, the CDR3 is TGTGCCTGGCGAACTAGCGGGATGGGCGAGCAGTACTTC. The gene calls are TRBV30 and TRBJ2-7, with 10 bases that match TRBD2. The V gene end was trimmed by 5 bases and the J gene end by 6 bases; junction bases not matched to a gene: 7. The CDR3 runs to 13 residues. The germline V gene encodes CDR1 GTSNPN and CDR2 SVGIG (reference sequence).

This clone turned up a few times. This sequence joins TRBV5-6 and TRBJ1-2; D possibly corresponds to TRBD1 (6 bases). The germline V gene has CDR1 SGHDT and CDR2 YYEEEE. The CDR3 has 12 amino acids. The V end was cut by 0 bases, the J end by 12 bases, with 12 bases between. The CDR3 DNA is TGTGCCAGCAGCTTGGGGGACACCGCCGACACCTTC. This encodes CASSLGDTADTF.

The chain carries TRBV5-5 and TRBJ1-6, with a possible D match to TRBD1 (5 bases). CDR1 and CDR2 (germline): SGHKS, YYEKEE (reference sequence). The germline V and J ends were trimmed by 4 bases and 5 bases, with 13 bases remaining between them. CDR3 length equals 15 residues. The CDR3 DNA reads TGTGCCAGCAGCCCCAGGGCGGCCGATAATTCACCCCTCCACTTT. It specifies CASSPRAADNSPLHF.

V and J are TRBV29-1 and TRBJ2-5, with 8 positions matching TRBD2. Germline loops: CDR1 SQVTM, CDR2 ANQGSEA. This CDR3 spans 16 amino acids. V was clipped by 4 bases and J by 1 base; unmatched bases: 11. The CDR3 loop reads CSVGTKAGGTQETQYF. As DNA, the CDR3 is TGCAGCGTTGGGACAAAGGCGGGGGGTACCCAAGAGACCCAGTACTTC. The full variable domain, its missing parts supplied by reference TRBV29-1 and TRBJ2-5, is SAVISQKPSRDICQRGTSLTIQCQVDSQVTMMFWYRQQPGQSLTLIATANQGSEATYESGFVIDKFPISRPNLTFSTLTVSNMSPEDSSIYLCSVGTKAGGTQETQYFGPGTRLLVL.

This clone was found many times. The V gene is TRBV28, the J gene TRBJ1-1, with unresolved D. Trimming stripped 1 base from V and 0 bases from J, with 9 bases between. This CDR3 is 15 amino acids long. Germline V gives CDR1 MDHEN, CDR2 SYDVKM. This chain's CDR3 is CASSLSAEMNTEAFF. The CDR3 region has the DNA TGTGCCAGCAGTTTATCTGCAGAAATGAACACTGAAGCTTTCTTT.

The chain links TRBV5-1 to TRBJ2-7; TRBD1 agrees at 7 bases. J lost 4 bases, V lost 0 bases, and 1 base had no gene match. The CDR3 contains 13 residues. Germline CDR1 SGHRS, CDR2 YFSETQ. The CDR3 sequence: CASSLGGQYEQYF. For the CDR3, the DNA is TGCGCCAGCAGCTTGGGGGGACAGTACGAGCAGTACTTC.

The V call is TRBV3-1 (or the pseudogene TRBV3-2), the J call TRBJ1-2; TRBD1 matches at 9 bases. V was pared by 4 bases and J by 3 bases, with 3 bases of the junction left unmatched. Germline lookup yields CDR1 LGHDT and CDR2 YNNKEL (reference sequence). The CDR3 contains 14 residues. CDR3 nucleotide sequence: TGTGCCAGCAGCCTACAGGGGGCTGACTATGGCTACACCTTC. This gives the protein CASSLQGADYGYTF.

V and J are TRBV6-2 or TRBV6-3 and TRBJ2-2; D is undetermined. The CDR3 covers 13 residues. V gave up 3 bases and J gave up 6 bases, with 8 bases separating them. Germline V gene sequence: CDR1 MNHEY, CDR2 SVGEGT. The CDR3 DNA sequence: TGTGCCAGCAGTTATTGGGCTTCCGGGGAGCTGTTTTTT. Its protein is CASSYWASGELFF.

The CDR3 sequence is CASTGVLDSPLHF. DNA of the CDR3: TGTGCCAGCACGGGGGTTTTGGATTCACCCCTCCACTTT. The chain recombines TRBV6-5 with TRBJ1-6, with a tentative D call TRBD1 (5 bases). Germline values: CDR1 MNHEY, CDR2 SVGAGI. Trimming took off 7 bases at V and 8 bases at J, with 12 bases between the two ends. CDR3 length: 13 residues.

The chain couples TRBV11-3 to TRBJ2-5; 9 bases match TRBD2. The CDR3 is 16 amino acids. Germline loops: CDR1 SGHNT, CDR2 YENEEA. After removal of 2 bases from V and 2 bases from J, the junction contained 6 bases not matched to a gene. CDR3 DNA: TGTGCCAGCAGCTTACCGTTGGCGGGGGGGCAAGAGACCCAGTACTTC. Amino acids: CASSLPLAGGQETQYF.

The chain carries TRBV11-2 and TRBJ2-1; 9 bases are shared with TRBD2. This CDR3 has 19 residues. From germline, CDR1 is SGHAT and CDR2 FQNNGV. Germline trimming cut 1 base from V and 0 bases from J; bases unmatched to any gene: 10. CDR3 region: CASSLVALAGVHSYNEQFF. In DNA, the CDR3 is TGTGCCAGCAGCTTAGTCGCACTAGCGGGCGTCCACTCCTACAATGAGCAGTTCTTC.

V is TRBV7-3 and J is TRBJ1-1; the D gene is possibly TRBD1 (6 bases). The CDR3 spans 13 residues. V gave up 3 bases and J gave up 6 bases, with 11 bases separating them. Per germline, CDR1 SGHTA and CDR2 FQGTGA. The DNA for the CDR3 is TGTGCCAGCAGCTTGGGGGGGGCTGCTGAAGCTTTCTTT. Its protein product is CASSLGGAAEAFF.

The V gene is TRBV5-1, the J gene TRBJ2-1; 12 positions match TRBD2. Trimming at V came to 4 bases and at J to 1 base, leaving 6 bases not matched to a gene. Looked up from germline, CDR1 is SGHRS and CDR2 is YFSETQ. The CDR3 consists of 17 residues. CDR3 sequence: CASSRPGLAGSYNEQFF. CDR3 sequence (DNA): TGCGCCAGCAGCCGACCCGGACTAGCGGGATCCTACAATGAGCAGTTCTTC.

The CDR3 DNA follows: TGTGCCAGCAGATCGACAGGGGTCTACGAGCAGTACTTC. Its protein product is CASRSTGVYEQYF. This chain links TRBV6-5 with TRBJ2-7, with 8 bases fitting TRBD1. The ends lost 6 bases at V and 3 bases at J; junction bases unmatched: 4. The germline V gene has CDR1 MNHEY and CDR2 SVGAGI. The CDR3 length is 13 residues.

The chain recombines TRBV5-1 with TRBJ2-5; no reliable D call. V lost 0 bases and J 1 base, leaving 7 bases between the germline ends. CDR1 is SGHRS and CDR2 is YFSETQ in the germline V gene. This CDR3 has 14 amino acids. The CDR3 bases are TGCGCCAGCAGCTTGGTACAGCCCCAAGAGACCCAGTACTTC. Its translation is CASSLVQPQETQYF.

The chain recombines TRBV11-3 with TRBJ2-1, with D maybe TRBD2 (6 bases). Trimming cost V 2 bases and J 0 bases, with 8 bases left between them. The CDR3 spans 15 residues. Germline V gives CDR1 SGHNT, CDR2 YENEEA. CDR3 coding DNA: TGTGCCAGCAGCTTAACCGGGAGCTCCTACAATGAGCAGTTCTTC. It translates to CASSLTGSSYNEQFF.

The V call is TRBV5-5, the J call TRBJ1-6, with D tentatively TRBD1 (6 bases). From germline, CDR1 is SGHKS and CDR2 YYEKEE (reference sequence). The CDR3 totals 15 residues. Trimming removed 0 bases at V and 4 bases at J, with 8 bases between. The CDR3 sequence is CASSLEGGYNSPLHF. CDR3 bases: TGTGCCAGCAGCTTGGAAGGGGGATATAATTCACCCCTCCACTTT.

V usage is TRBV30 and J usage is TRBJ1-6; a weak D match, TRBD1 (6 bases). Trimming took off 3 bases at V and 9 bases at J, with 15 bases between the two ends. Per the germline V gene, CDR1 is GTSNPN and CDR2 is SVGIG (reference sequence). The CDR3 spans 14 residues. The CDR3 loop is CAWRNAGVGSPLHF. As DNA, the CDR3 is TGTGCCTGGAGAAACGCAGGGGTAGGTTCACCCCTCCACTTT.

This clone has only a few counts. The V and J genes are TRBV19 and TRBJ1-5; D remains unclear. V lost 1 base and J 11 bases, leaving 15 bases between the germline ends. Looked up from germline, CDR1 is LNHDA and CDR2 is SQIVND (reference sequence). The CDR3 totals 14 residues. CDR3 coding DNA: TGTGCCAGTAGTATAGCCGATAGGCGGTCGGCCCAGCATTTT. Residues: CASSIADRRSAQHF. Supplemented by reference TRBV19 and TRBJ1-5, the full variable domain reads DGGITQSPKYLFRKEGQNVTLSCEQNLNHDAMYWYRQDPGQGLRLIYYSQIVNDFQKGDIAEGYSVSREKKESFPLTVTSAQKNPTAFYLCASSIADRRSAQHFGDGTRLSIL.

The chain couples TRBV5-1 to TRBJ2-5; 7 nucleotides line up with TRBD2. Germline V gives CDR1 SGHRS, CDR2 YFSETQ. The CDR3 loop spans 14 amino acids. The V segment lost 1 base and the J segment 3 bases; nucleotides outside the gene matches: 3. This CDR3 reads CASSLSAGEETQYF. CDR3 DNA sequence: TGCGCCAGCAGCTTGTCTGCGGGGGAAGAGACCCAGTACTTC.

This sequence joins TRBV7-3 and TRBJ2-2; TRBD1 might be the D (6 bases). The germline V gene has CDR1 SGHTA and CDR2 FQGTGA. The CDR3 contains 14 residues. Trimming took 5 bases from V and 3 from J, leaving 10 bases between them. The CDR3 region has the DNA TGTGCCAGCAGCCCGGACAGAGACACCGGGGAGCTGTTTTTT. Translated: CASSPDRDTGELFF.

The J gene is TRBJ1-5, the V gene TRBV2, with unresolved D. Germline V gives CDR1 SNHLY, CDR2 FYNNEI. Trimming cost V 6 bases and J 9 bases, with 12 bases left between them. This CDR3 has 12 amino acids. CDR3 sequence (DNA): TGTGCCAGCAGCACGCGTGATTTGCCCCAGCATTTT. Translating it yields CASSTRDLPQHF.